The T cell receptor beta chain under discussion was sequenced for a study of CD4 T cells in relation to SARS-CoV-2 and coronaviruses (dated by TCRdb to the early 2020s). About the full investigation: The ViraFEST assay cultured PBMCs with antigen for 10 days, then sequenced TCR beta CDR3s to find antigen-specific clonal expansions. At the level of individual TCR clonotypes, the study measured memory CD4+ T cell crossreactivity between SARS-CoV-2 spike protein and common cold coronavirus spike proteins. The Adaptive Biotechnologies TCR-sequencing kit was used for samples from a few pre-COVID donors and for the naive versus memory experiments, whereas the other data were Illumina-based. Patient-derived lymphoblastoid cell lines were used to map the HLA restriction of shared crossreactive spike epitopes. For other donors in the study, expansion assays were sequenced with a different, Illumina-based TCR-beta assay. An HIV-1 Nef peptide pool or a no-peptide culture served as the negative reference condition. Here is what the overall study found, with its caveats: Significantly weaker SARS-CoV-2-driven expansion was shown by crossreactive clones than by monoreactive clones, consistent with antigenic imprinting. Small numbers of patients and of tested TCRs were a limitation of the study. Since the crossreactivity analysis centred on spike protein, crossreactivity against other viral proteins was not assessed. Pre-pandemic and post-infection samples were not both contributed by any donor, so tracing of the source of pre-existing responses was limited. Memory CD4+ clonotypes crossrecognizing SARS-CoV-2 and at least one common cold coronavirus spike were found in 60% to 75% of donors.

For this chain, trimming is 6 bases at the V end and 2 bases at the J end, and the number of junction bases without a gene match is 3. The germline V gene specifies ENHRY as CDR1 and SYGVKD as CDR2. The CDR3 runs 13 amino acids, cysteine and phenylalanine included. The only DNA kept is the CDR3, 39 bases in frame from the first base. Library method: the immunoSEQ multiplex PCR assay. Per the authors' processing: During preprocessing, nonproductive sequences were removed, as were CDR3s that did not start with C, did not end with F or W, or were shorter than 7 amino acids. Antigen-specific clonotypes were called with the MANAFEST web app, based on expansion relative to reference and other culture wells. A clone was considered positive if the clone showed significant expansion compared with the reference culture in 2 of 3 replicate wells at an FDR below 0.05. A further requirement for positive clones was significant expansion compared with all other tandem wells, along with an odds ratio above 5. After three terminal residues were trimmed from each end, CDR3 homology was quantified as pairwise Levenshtein distance using the stringdist R package. The clones in this table, taken by TCRdb from immuneACCESS, are in-frame only. Not every clone is retained; where verified, under half of the shortfall comes from an unresolved V gene, and the cause of the rest is unknown. That table is the source of V, J and clone size, and D and trimming were worked out from the DNA. The sample table records about 29,000 clones; 60% to 85% of these occur just once. The top ten clonotypes cover over 15% of the sample.

This clone was seen only once. No cognate antigen has been identified for it. One base away there is no much larger clone; base qualities are not given. CD4+ T cells from unexposed donors were collected before the COVID-19 pandemic (2011-2018). The EasySep CD4+ T cell isolation kit was used to isolate CD4+ T cells once the cultures had run for roughly 10 days. As cell number allowed, CD4+ T cells from unexposed donors were tested for reactivity to SARS-CoV-2 S and N and to four common cold coronavirus spike pools. PBMCs were cultured at a few million per well in IMDM supplemented with around 4.7% human AB serum and 10 IU/ml IL-2. Half of the culture medium was replaced with fresh IL-2-containing medium on days 3 and 7. In general, triplicate replicate wells were used for every peptide culture condition. The leukapheresis product for the unexposed donors was obtained through commercial purchase. PBMCs were isolated from leukapheresis product or whole blood by Ficoll-Paque PLUS gradient centrifugation. PBMCs were either used fresh in the expansion assay or cryopreserved at -140 degrees C. The QIAamp Micro DNA Kit was used to extract genomic DNA from the CD4+ T cells.

This chain is built from TRBV10-3 and TRBJ2-5, and 7 junction bases match TRBD1. The material sequenced was CD4+ T cells from PBMCs, cultured in vitro. This TCR was sampled from a human donor in good health. The nucleotides are TGTGCCATCAGAGGGACAGAGCAAGAGACCCAGTACTTC. It specifies CAIRGTEQETQYF.